This TCR beta chain is drawn from a study of regulatory T cells in long-lasting Graves disease. Whole-study findings and limits: Thyroid tissue went unstudied; only peripheral blood was examined. In persistent patients, shared public clonotypes (under 3,000) outnumbered those in new patients (about 1,000).

As for time point: newly diagnosed GD, antithyroid drugs for less than 3 months. TCR sequences were obtained from RNA taken from PBMCs. The patient group derived from an endocrinology department in Xi'an, China. Arm-PCR of CDR3 regions with iRepertoire HTBI primers generated TCR beta libraries. TCRdb passed the multiplex PCR reads through MiXCR, listing each CDR3 protein once. Of hundreds of thousands of distinct CDR3 sequences in the sample, about a sixth were seen once. Concerning this clonotype: What it binds is not known.

This clonotype was sampled from a female donor with Graves disease. The specimen comprised peripheral blood mononuclear cells (PBMCs), sampled at new diagnosis, from a patient treated with antithyroid drugs.

CDR3 amino acids: CASSSNSGSHEQYF. Here the CDR3 DNA reads TGTGCCAGCAGTTCCAATAGCGGGAGCCACGAGCAGTACTTC. The chain couples TRBV28 to TRBJ2-7; the match to TRBD2 covers 9 bases. The germline CDR1 and CDR2 sequences are MDHEN and SYDVKM. The ends lost 4 bases at V and 5 bases at J; junction bases unmatched: 6. This CDR3 contains 14 residues.